The sequence of this T cell receptor beta chain was determined in a study of CD8+ T cells in alopecia areata. Reverse transcribed after extraction, RNA yielded cDNA as the sequencing template. Method: immunoSEQ multiplex PCR; TCRdb's copy keeps in-frame clones and lacks some. Counted here are hundreds of thousands of clones, more than 30% occurring once; the ten biggest clones make up around 0.48%. Noted treatment: oral pan-JAK inhibitor, 5-10 mg twice daily. Germline-derived CDR1 and CDR2 are LNHNV and YYDKDF (reference sequence). V shed 5 bases and J shed 5 bases, with 12 bases lying between them. The CDR3 runs to 13 residues.

Sample: CD4+ T cells sorted from blood, taken around week 34, from a patient treated with tofacitinib. This chain connects TRBV15 to TRBJ1-2; D is ambiguous. The receptor was derived from a human donor with alopecia areata. The CDR3 sequence: CATSLRTDYGYTF. Written as DNA, the CDR3 is TGTGCCACCAGCCTTCGGACGGATTATGGCTACACCTTC.